This T cell receptor beta chain was sequenced in a study of blood T cell repertoires in COVID-19. This CDR3 spans 14 amino acids. Germline lookup yields CDR1 SGHRS and CDR2 YFSETQ. Germline trimming cut 0 bases from V and 6 bases from J; bases unmatched to any gene: 2. The repertoire was sequenced with immunoSEQ multiplex PCR; TCRdb's copy has only in-frame clones and lacks some. This sample has 200,000 to 250,000 clones, with around 86% found just once. A few counts support this clone. This clonotype was sampled from a man aged 30 to 45 who had recovered from COVID-19. The J gene is TRBJ1-5, the V gene TRBV5-1, with 8 bases identical to TRBD1. What was sequenced was peripheral blood. CDR3 in DNA: TGCGCCAGCAGCTTGGGACAGGGGAGTCAGCCCCAGCATTTT. It encodes CASSLGQGSQPQHF.